This TCR beta chain is drawn from a study of T cells in tuberculosis. About the research overall: In South Africa, adults with active tuberculosis were compared with IGRA-negative and latently infected IGRA-positive adolescents.

A word on this clone: Its specificity is not known.

Study-wide results and caveats: A GMM-specific repertoire classifier reached about 89% accuracy, AUROC approximately 0.9.

Clones were sequenced by immunoSEQ multiplex PCR, and TCRdb holds only the in-frame ones, with some missing. The sample includes about 29,000 clones, over 85% seen only once; the top ten take over 4%. CDR1 and CDR2 from the germline V gene are MNHEY and SMNVEV (reference sequence). Trimming took off 2 bases at V and 7 bases at J, with 6 bases between the two ends. The CDR3 spans 12 residues. The rearrangement links TRBV27 to TRBJ1-5; D gene ambiguous. Input material: PBMCs. The sequence was collected from a donor aged 10-30 years with latent tuberculosis or without tuberculosis infection. CDR3 sequence: CASSLIGQPQHF. CDR3 sequence (DNA): TGTGCCAGCAGTTTAATCGGGCAGCCCCAGCATTTT.